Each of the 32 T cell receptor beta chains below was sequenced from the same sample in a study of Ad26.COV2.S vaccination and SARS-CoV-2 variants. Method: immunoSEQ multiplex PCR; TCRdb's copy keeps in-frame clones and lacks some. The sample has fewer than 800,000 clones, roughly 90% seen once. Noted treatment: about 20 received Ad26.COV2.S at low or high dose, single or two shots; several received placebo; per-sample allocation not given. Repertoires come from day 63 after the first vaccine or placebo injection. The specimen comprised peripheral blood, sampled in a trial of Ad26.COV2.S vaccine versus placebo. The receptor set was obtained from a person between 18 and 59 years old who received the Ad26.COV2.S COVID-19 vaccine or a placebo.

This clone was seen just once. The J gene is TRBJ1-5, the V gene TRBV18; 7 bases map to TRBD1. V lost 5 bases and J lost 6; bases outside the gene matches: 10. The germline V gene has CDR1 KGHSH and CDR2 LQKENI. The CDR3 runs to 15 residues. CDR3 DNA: TGTGCCAGCTCAACCGAGACAGGGTACGGTCAGCCCCAGCATTTT. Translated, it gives CASSTETGYGQPQHF.

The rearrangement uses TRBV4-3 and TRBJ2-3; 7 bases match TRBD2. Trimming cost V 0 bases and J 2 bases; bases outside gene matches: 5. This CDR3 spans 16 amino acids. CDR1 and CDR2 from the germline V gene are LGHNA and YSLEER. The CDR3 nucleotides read TGCGCCAGCAGCCAAGAGCTAGCGGAATACACAGATACGCAGTATTTT. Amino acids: CASSQELAEYTDTQYF.

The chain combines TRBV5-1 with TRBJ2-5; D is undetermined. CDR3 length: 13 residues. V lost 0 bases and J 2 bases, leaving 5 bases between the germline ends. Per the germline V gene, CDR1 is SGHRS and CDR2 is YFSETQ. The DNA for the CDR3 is TGCGCCAGCAGCTTGGTTATTCAAGAGACCCAGTACTTC. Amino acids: CASSLVIQETQYF.

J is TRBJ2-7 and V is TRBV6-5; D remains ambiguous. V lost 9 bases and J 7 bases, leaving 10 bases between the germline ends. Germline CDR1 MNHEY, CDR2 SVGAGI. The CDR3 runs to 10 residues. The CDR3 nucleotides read TGTGCCAGTGGGGATGTTGAGCAGTACTTC. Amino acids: CASGDVEQYF.

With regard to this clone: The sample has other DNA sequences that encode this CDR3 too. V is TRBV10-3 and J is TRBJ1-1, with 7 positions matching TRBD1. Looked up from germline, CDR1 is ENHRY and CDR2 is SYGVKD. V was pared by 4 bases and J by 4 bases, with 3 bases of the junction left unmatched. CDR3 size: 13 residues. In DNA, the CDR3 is TGTGCCATCAGTGGACAGGGAGGCACTGAAGCTTTCTTT. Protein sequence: CAISGQGGTEAFF.

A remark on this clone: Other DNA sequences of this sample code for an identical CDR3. Written as DNA, the CDR3 is TGCGCCAGCAGCTTGGACCAGACTGAAGCTTTCTTT. Translating gives CASSLDQTEAFF. The gene calls are TRBV5-1 and TRBJ1-1; D gene ambiguous. Germline CDR1 is SGHRS and CDR2 is YFSETQ. V was cut by 0 bases and J by 5 bases, with 5 bases left in between. The CDR3 sequence is 12 residues long.

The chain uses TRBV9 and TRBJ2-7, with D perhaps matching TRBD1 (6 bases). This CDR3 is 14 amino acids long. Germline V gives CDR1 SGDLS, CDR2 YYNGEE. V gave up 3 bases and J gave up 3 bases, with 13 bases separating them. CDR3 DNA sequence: TGTGCCAGCAGCGCCGCCAAGGACAGCTACGAGCAGTACTTC. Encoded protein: CASSAAKDSYEQYF.

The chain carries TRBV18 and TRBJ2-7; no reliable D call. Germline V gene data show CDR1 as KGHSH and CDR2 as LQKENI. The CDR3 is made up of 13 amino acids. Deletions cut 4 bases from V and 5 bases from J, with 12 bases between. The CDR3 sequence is CASSLPGTHEQYF. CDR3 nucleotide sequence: TGTGCCAGCTCACTTCCGGGTACCCACGAGCAGTACTTC. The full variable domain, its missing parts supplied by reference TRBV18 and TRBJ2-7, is NAGVMQNPRHLVRRRGQEARLRCSPMKGHSHVYWYRQLPEEGLKFMVYLQKENIIDESGMPKERFSAEFPKEGPSILRIQQVVRGDSAAYFCASSLPGTHEQYFGPGTRLTVT.

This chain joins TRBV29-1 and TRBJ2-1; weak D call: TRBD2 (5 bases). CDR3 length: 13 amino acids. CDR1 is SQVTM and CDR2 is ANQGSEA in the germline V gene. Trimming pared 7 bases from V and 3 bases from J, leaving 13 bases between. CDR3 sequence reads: CSGREGHYNEQFF. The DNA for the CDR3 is TGCAGCGGCCGGGAAGGGCACTACAATGAGCAGTTCTTC.

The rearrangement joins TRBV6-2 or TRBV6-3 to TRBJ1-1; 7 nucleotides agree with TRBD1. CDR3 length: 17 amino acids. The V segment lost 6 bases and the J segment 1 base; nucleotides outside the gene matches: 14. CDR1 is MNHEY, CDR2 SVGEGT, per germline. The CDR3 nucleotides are TGTGCCAGCAGCCTCCATAGACAGGGAAACCGGAACACTGAAGCTTTCTTT. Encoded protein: CASSLHRQGNRNTEAFF.

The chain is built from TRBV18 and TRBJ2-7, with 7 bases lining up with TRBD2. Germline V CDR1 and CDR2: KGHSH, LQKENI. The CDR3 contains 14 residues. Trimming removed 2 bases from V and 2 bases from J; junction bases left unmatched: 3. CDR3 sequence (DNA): TGTGCCAGCTCACCAGGGGGGGTCGCCTACGAGCAGTACTTC. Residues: CASSPGGVAYEQYF.

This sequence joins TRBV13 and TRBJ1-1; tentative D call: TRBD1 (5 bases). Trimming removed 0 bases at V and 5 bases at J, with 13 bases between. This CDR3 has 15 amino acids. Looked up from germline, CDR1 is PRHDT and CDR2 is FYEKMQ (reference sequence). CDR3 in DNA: TGTGCCAGCAGCTTAGGCCAGGGAAAAGGGACTGAAGCTTTCTTT. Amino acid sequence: CASSLGQGKGTEAFF.

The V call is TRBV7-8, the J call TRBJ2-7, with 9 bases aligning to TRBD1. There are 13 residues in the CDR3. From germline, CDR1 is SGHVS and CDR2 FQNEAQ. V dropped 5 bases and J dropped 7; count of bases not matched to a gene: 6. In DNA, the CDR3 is TGTGCCAGCAGCGGACAGGGGAGAGAGGAGCAGTACTTC. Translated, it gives CASSGQGREEQYF.

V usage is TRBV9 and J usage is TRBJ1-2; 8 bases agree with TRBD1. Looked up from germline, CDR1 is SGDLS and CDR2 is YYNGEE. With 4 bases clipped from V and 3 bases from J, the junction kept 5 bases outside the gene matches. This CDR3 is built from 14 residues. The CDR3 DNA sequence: TGTGCCAGCAGCCGCCTGACAGGGGACTATGGCTACACCTTC. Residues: CASSRLTGDYGYTF.

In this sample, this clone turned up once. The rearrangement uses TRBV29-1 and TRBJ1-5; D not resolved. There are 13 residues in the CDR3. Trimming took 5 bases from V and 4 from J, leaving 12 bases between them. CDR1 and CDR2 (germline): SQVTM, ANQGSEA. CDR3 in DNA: TGCAGCGTTAGAACGCAGGAAAATCAGCCCCAGCATTTT. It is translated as CSVRTQENQPQHF.

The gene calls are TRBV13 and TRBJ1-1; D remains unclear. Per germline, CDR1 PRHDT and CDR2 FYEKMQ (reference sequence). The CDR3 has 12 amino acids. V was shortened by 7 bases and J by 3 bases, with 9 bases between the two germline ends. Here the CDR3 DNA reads TGTGCCAGCAACGAATTGGACACTGAAGCTTTCTTT. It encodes CASNELDTEAFF. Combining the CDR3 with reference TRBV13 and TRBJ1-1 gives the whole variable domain AAGVIQSPRHLIKEKRETATLKCYPIPRHDTVYWYQQGPGQDPQFLISFYEKMQSDKGSIPDRFSAQQFSDYHSELNMSSLELGDSALYFCASNELDTEAFFGQGTRLTVV.

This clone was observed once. The CDR3 DNA reads as TGTGCCAGCTCACCACCGGGCCAGACATCTGGAAACACCATATATTTT. Encoded protein: CASSPPGQTSGNTIYF. The J gene is TRBJ1-3, the V gene TRBV18; D gene uncertain. V dropped 0 bases and J dropped 1 base, with 10 bases sitting between them. The germline gives CDR1 KGHSH, CDR2 LQKENI. The CDR3 totals 16 residues.

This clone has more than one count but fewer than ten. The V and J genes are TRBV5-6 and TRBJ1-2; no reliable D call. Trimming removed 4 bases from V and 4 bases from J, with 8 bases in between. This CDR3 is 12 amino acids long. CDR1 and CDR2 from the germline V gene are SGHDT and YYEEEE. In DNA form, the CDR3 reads TGTGCCAGCAGCCTGGAAGGCTATGGCTACACCTTC. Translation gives CASSLEGYGYTF.

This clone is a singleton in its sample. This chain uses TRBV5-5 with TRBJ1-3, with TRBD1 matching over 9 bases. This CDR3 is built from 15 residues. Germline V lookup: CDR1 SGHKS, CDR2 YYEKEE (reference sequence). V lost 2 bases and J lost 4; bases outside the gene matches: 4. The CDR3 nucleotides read TGTGCCAGCAGCTTACAGGGGGCAACGGGAAACACCATATATTTT. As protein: CASSLQGATGNTIYF.

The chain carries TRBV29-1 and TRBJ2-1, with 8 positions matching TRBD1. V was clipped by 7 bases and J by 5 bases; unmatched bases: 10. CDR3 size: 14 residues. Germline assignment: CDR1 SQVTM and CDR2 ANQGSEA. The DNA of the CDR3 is TGCAGCGCTGGGGACAGGCTGGGACACAATGAGCAGTTCTTC. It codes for CSAGDRLGHNEQFF.

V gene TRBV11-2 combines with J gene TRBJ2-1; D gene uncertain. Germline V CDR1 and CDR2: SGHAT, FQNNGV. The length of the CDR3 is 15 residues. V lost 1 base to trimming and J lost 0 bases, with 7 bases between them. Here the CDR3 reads CASSLAGNSYNEQFF. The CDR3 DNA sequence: TGTGCCAGCAGCTTAGCGGGCAACTCCTACAATGAGCAGTTCTTC.

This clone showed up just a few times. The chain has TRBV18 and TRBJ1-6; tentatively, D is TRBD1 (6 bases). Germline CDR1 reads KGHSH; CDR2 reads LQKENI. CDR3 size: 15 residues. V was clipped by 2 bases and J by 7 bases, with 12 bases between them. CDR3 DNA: TGTGCCAGCTCACCAAACAGGGCGGACAATTCACCCCTCCACTTT. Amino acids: CASSPNRADNSPLHF.

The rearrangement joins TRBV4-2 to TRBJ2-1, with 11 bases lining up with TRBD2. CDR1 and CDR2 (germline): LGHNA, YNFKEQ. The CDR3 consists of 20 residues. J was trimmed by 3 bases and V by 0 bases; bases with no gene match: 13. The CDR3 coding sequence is TGTGCCAGCAGCCAAGAAACTAGCGGGAGAGCGGCCGCCCGCTACAATGAGCAGTTCTTC. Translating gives CASSQETSGRAAARYNEQFF.

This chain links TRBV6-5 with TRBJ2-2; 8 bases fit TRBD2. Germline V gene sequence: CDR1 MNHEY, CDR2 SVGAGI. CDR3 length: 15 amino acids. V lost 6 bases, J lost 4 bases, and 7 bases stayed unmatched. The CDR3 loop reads CASRTWTSLTGELFF. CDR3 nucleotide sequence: TGTGCCAGCAGGACTTGGACTAGCCTCACCGGGGAGCTGTTTTTT.

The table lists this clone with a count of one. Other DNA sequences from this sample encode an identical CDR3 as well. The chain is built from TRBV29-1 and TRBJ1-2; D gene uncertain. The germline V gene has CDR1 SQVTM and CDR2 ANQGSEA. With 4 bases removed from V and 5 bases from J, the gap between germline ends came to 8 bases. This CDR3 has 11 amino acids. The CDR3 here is CSVARDYGYTF. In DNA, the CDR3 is TGCAGCGTTGCGCGGGATTATGGCTACACCTTC.

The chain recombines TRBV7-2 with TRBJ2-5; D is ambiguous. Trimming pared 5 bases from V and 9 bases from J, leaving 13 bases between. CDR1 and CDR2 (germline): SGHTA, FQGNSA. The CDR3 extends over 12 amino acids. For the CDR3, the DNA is TGTGCCAGCAGCAAATTGACATCGGCCCAGTACTTC. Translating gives CASSKLTSAQYF.

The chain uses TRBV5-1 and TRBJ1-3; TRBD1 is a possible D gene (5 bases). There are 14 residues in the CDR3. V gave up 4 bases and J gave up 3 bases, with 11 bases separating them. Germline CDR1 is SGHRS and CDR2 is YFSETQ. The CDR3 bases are TGCGCCAGCAGCGCCGCGGGACTTGGAAACACCATATATTTT. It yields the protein CASSAAGLGNTIYF.

DNA of the CDR3: TGTGCCAGCTCCGGAGGGACAGGCTACAATGAGCAGTTCTTC. It codes for CASSGGTGYNEQFF. V is TRBV18 and J is TRBJ2-1, with 8 bases fitting TRBD1. CDR3 length: 14 amino acids. Germline V gene lookup returns CDR1 KGHSH and CDR2 LQKENI. V dropped 6 bases and J dropped 3; count of bases not matched to a gene: 4.

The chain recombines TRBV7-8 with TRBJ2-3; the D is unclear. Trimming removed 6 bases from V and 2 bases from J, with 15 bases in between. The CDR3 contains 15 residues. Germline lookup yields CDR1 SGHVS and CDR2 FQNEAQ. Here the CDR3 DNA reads TGTGCCAGCAGGGTGAGGCTAGTGATCACAGATACGCAGTATTTT. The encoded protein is CASRVRLVITDTQYF.

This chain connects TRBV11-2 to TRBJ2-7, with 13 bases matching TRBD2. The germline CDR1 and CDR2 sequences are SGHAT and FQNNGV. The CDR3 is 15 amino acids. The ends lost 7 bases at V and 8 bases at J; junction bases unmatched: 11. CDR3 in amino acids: CASTPPGTSGAKQYF. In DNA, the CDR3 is TGTGCCAGCACTCCCCCCGGGACTAGCGGGGCAAAGCAGTACTTC.

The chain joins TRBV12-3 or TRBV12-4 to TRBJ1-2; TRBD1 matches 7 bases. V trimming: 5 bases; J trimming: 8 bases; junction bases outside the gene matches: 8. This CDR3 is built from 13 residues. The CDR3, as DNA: TGTGCCAGCAGTCCCGGACAGGTGTGGGGCTACACCTTC. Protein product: CASSPGQVWGYTF.

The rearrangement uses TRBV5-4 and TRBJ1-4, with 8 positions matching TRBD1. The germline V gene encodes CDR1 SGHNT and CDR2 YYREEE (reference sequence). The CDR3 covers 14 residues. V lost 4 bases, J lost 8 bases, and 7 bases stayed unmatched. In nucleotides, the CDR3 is TGTGCCAGCAGCGCTACAGGGGGGGAAGAAAAACTGTTTTTT. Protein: CASSATGGEEKLFF. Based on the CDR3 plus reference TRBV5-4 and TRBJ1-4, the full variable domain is ETGVTQSPTHLIKTRGQQVTLRCSSQSGHNTVSWYQQALGQGPQFIFQYYREEENGRGNFPPRFSGLQFPNYSSELNVNALELDDSALYLCASSATGGEEKLFFGSGTQLSVL.